A single sample is the source of the 5 T cell receptor beta chains below, sequenced in a study of shared clonotypes between healthy human individuals. The data were produced by immunoSEQ multiplex PCR, yet TCRdb's version contains in-frame clones alone and is incomplete. Of roughly 2.5 million clones in the sample, over 85% are singletons; the top ten hold more than 0.12%. The sequenced material came from naive CD4+ T cells sorted from blood. As to subset: CD45RA+ positively selected. Receptor source: a young man in good health.

The chain uses TRBV19 and TRBJ1-2; D is undetermined. The length of the CDR3 is 11 residues. V shed 6 bases and J shed 3 bases, with 5 bases lying between them. Germline CDR1 LNHDA, CDR2 SQIVND (reference sequence). The CDR3 spells CASSSDYGYTF. The CDR3 nucleotides are TGTGCCAGTAGCTCGGACTATGGCTACACCTTC. Full variable domain (outside the CDR3, taken from reference TRBV19 and TRBJ1-2): DGGITQSPKYLFRKEGQNVTLSCEQNLNHDAMYWYRQDPGQGLRLIYYSQIVNDFQKGDIAEGYSVSREKKESFPLTVTSAQKNPTAFYLCASSSDYGYTFGSGTRLTVV.

Comment on this clone: This CDR3 is also generated by other DNA sequences in the sample. The V call is TRBV5-6, the J call TRBJ2-7; TRBD1 is a possible D gene (6 bases). CDR1 is SGHDT and CDR2 is YYEEEE in the germline V gene. Deletions cut 0 bases from V and 4 bases from J, with 11 bases between. This CDR3 contains 14 residues. CDR3 region: CASSLGRGRYEQYF. CDR3 coding DNA: TGTGCCAGCAGCTTGGGCAGGGGTCGGTACGAGCAGTACTTC.

The chain is built from TRBV19 and TRBJ1-4; TRBD1 might be the D (5 bases). The CDR3 runs to 15 residues. V was trimmed by 8 bases and J by 3 bases, leaving 16 bases between them. CDR1 is LNHDA, CDR2 SQIVND, per germline (reference sequence). CDR3 sequence reads: CASGNTGSANEKLFF. The CDR3 nucleotides read TGTGCCAGTGGGAATACAGGTTCGGCTAATGAAAAACTGTTTTTT.

Details on this clone: Other DNA sequences in this sample translate to the same CDR3. This sequence joins TRBV10-3 and TRBJ1-1; 8 bases line up with TRBD1. The CDR3 is made up of 12 amino acids. Trimming cost V 6 bases and J 5 bases; bases outside gene matches: 2. The V gene's germline CDR1 is ENHRY and CDR2 SYGVKD. The CDR3 loop reads CAISQGATEAFF. CDR3 DNA sequence: TGTGCCATCAGCCAGGGGGCAACTGAAGCTTTCTTT.

J is TRBJ2-3 and V is TRBV27, with D unclear. The CDR3 has 15 amino acids. The ends were cut back, 3 bases at V and 0 bases at J, with 10 bases in the middle. In germline, CDR1 is MNHEY, CDR2 SMNVEV (reference sequence). In nucleotides, the CDR3 is TGTGCCAGCAGTTTGAGAGGCCGAAGCACAGATACGCAGTATTTT. This encodes CASSLRGRSTDTQYF.